The following is a T cell receptor beta chain sequence with its context. Germline values: CDR1 LGHNA, CDR2 YNFKEQ. V shed 2 bases, J shed 4 bases, and the junction held 4 bases outside the gene matches. This CDR3 has 14 residues. This record belongs to a study of blood T cell repertoires in COVID-19. The overall study: Samples taken during acute and convalescent COVID-19 were collected in the United States, Italy and Spain. The analysed material was cDNA or gDNA that came from T cells, B-cell-depleted T cells, or PBMCs.

Under the authors' procedure: Nucleated cell number was recorded as an estimate derived from reference gene primer amplification. Produced via immunoSEQ multiplex PCR; TCRdb's table is partial and in-frame only. That table is the source of V, J and clone size, and D and trimming were worked out from the DNA. The profile shows about 350,000 clones, less than 90% of them singletons. The sample comprised PBMCs or T cells enriched from blood (not recorded which). The clonotype originates from a woman in her 30s who had recovered from COVID-19. This chain joins TRBV4-2 and TRBJ1-1, with TRBD1 identical over 7 bases. The CDR3 loop reads CASSQLTGITEAFF. DNA of the CDR3: TGTGCCAGCAGCCAACTGACAGGGATCACTGAAGCTTTCTTT.